One sample yielded the 16 T cell receptor beta chains listed below, sequenced in a study of cytomegalovirus exposure and HLA in healthy donors. 60 Vbeta and 13 Jbeta primers were used in PCR. The method was immunoSEQ multiplex PCR; TCRdb's version includes in-frame clones alone and lacks a portion of them. Of a few hundred thousand clones listed, around 77% are singletons. Sequencing used PBMCs. These TCRs come from a woman aged 25 to 39 in good health and CMV-seronegative.

This clone was detected a few times. Other nucleotide sequences from this sample produce the same CDR3. The chain combines TRBV6-5 with TRBJ1-1; possible D gene TRBD1, 5 bases. This CDR3 has 13 residues. Germline V gene lookup returns CDR1 MNHEY and CDR2 SVGAGI. Trimming shortened V by 3 bases and J by 1 base, and 6 bases separated the two germline ends. The CDR3 DNA reads TGTGCCAGCAGTTATCAGGGGAACACTGAAGCTTTCTTT. Translated, it gives CASSYQGNTEAFF.

The CDR3 here is CAIRSKGGANYGYTF. CDR3 DNA: TGTGCCATCAGGTCAAAGGGGGGGGCCAACTATGGCTACACCTTC. The V gene is TRBV10-3, the J gene TRBJ1-2; TRBD1 is a possible D gene (6 bases). Germline loops: CDR1 ENHRY, CDR2 SYGVKD. CDR3 size: 15 residues. V lost 6 bases and J lost 2, with 16 bases in between.

The chain is built from TRBV27 and TRBJ2-2; perhaps TRBD1 as D (6 bases). This CDR3 contains 14 residues. V gave up 6 bases and J gave up 1 base, with 9 bases separating them. Germline V gene lookup returns CDR1 MNHEY and CDR2 SMNVEV (reference sequence). The chain's CDR3 is CASRQGWNTGELFF. CDR3 coding DNA: TGTGCCAGCAGGCAGGGGTGGAACACCGGGGAGCTGTTTTTT.

The chain uses TRBV5-5 and TRBJ2-1, with TRBD1 as a possible D gene (6 bases). This CDR3 is built from 13 residues. CDR1 SGHKS and CDR2 YYEKEE come from the germline V gene (reference sequence). With 1 base removed from V and 5 bases from J, the gap between germline ends came to 7 bases. The CDR3 DNA sequence: TGTGCCAGCAGCTTGACAGGGCACAATGAGCAGTTCTTC. This translates into CASSLTGHNEQFF. Drawing the rest from reference TRBV5-5 and TRBJ2-1, the complete variable domain is DAGVTQSPTHLIKTRGQQVTLRCSPISGHKSVSWYQQVLGQGPQFIFQYYEKEERGRGNFPDRFSARQFPNYSSELNVNALLLGDSALYLCASSLTGHNEQFFGPGTRLTVL.

A word on this clone: One end of the junction is discordant with germline, which a read error may explain. The V and J genes are TRBV4-1 and TRBJ1-2; tentatively, D is TRBD1 (6 bases). Germline assignment: CDR1 MGHRA and CDR2 YSYEKL. CDR3 length: 14 residues. In DNA form, the CDR3 reads TGCGCCAGCAGCCCAGAGATGCGGCAGGGGTCCCGTCTCTTC. Its protein product is CASSPEMRQGSRLF.

This chain uses TRBV20-1 with TRBJ2-3; D ambiguous. This CDR3 is 11 amino acids long. Trimming cost V 1 base and J 6 bases, with 5 bases left between them. From germline, CDR1 is DFQATT and CDR2 SNEGSKA (reference sequence). The CDR3 here is CSARVGDTQYF. The DNA for the CDR3 is TGCAGTGCTAGAGTCGGGGATACGCAGTATTTT.

This clone was seen only a few times. This chain uses TRBV11-3 with TRBJ2-1, with 10 nucleotides matching TRBD2. After removal of 5 bases from V and 10 bases from J, the junction contained 2 bases not matched to a gene. The CDR3 has 12 residues. Per germline, CDR1 SGHNT and CDR2 YENEEA. The CDR3 DNA reads TGTGCCAGCAGCAAGGGACTAGCGGAGCAGTTCTTC. Translation gives CASSKGLAEQFF. Based on the CDR3 plus reference TRBV11-3 and TRBJ2-1, the full variable domain is EAGVVQSPRYKIIEKKQPVAFWCNPISGHNTLYWYLQNLGQGPELLIRYENEEAVDDSQLPKDRFSAERLKGVDSTLKIQPAELGDSAVYLCASSKGLAEQFFGPGTRLTVL.

The gene calls are TRBV9 and TRBJ2-3; 9 bases are a match to TRBD2. V shed 4 bases, J shed 5 bases, and the junction held 11 bases outside the gene matches. This CDR3 has 16 residues. Germline lookup yields CDR1 SGDLS and CDR2 YYNGEE. CDR3 DNA sequence: TGTGCCAGCAGCCACTCTGCTAGCGGGAAGCAAGATACGCAGTATTTT. This encodes CASSHSASGKQDTQYF.

CDR3 nucleotides: TGTGCCAGCAGCACCTCTGCTGGGACAGGTGTTTATTCACCCCTCCACTTT. This translates into CASSTSAGTGVYSPLHF. This sequence joins TRBV9 and TRBJ1-6; 8 positions agree with TRBD1. V lost 4 bases, J lost 8 bases, and 14 bases stayed unmatched. The CDR3 loop spans 17 amino acids. Germline loops: CDR1 SGDLS, CDR2 YYNGEE.

This clone was detected only a few times. The chain joins TRBV10-3 to TRBJ2-7, with 9 bases lining up with TRBD2. In germline, CDR1 is ENHRY, CDR2 SYGVKD. CDR3 length: 17 amino acids. Germline trimming cut 2 bases from V and 2 bases from J; bases unmatched to any gene: 10. The CDR3 loop is CAISELWQAGGPYEQYF. CDR3 DNA: TGTGCCATCAGTGAGCTCTGGCAAGCGGGGGGCCCCTACGAGCAGTACTTC.

The chain recombines TRBV4-1 with TRBJ1-2, with D perhaps matching TRBD1 (5 bases). The CDR3 extends over 16 amino acids. Germline V gene sequence: CDR1 MGHRA, CDR2 YSYEKL. Trimming left V 0 bases short and J 0 bases short, with 11 bases between. CDR3 loop: CASSQDWAGTNYGYTF. The DNA for the CDR3 is TGCGCCAGCAGCCAAGATTGGGCAGGGACTAACTATGGCTACACCTTC.

This clone appeared once. The V call is TRBV5-1, the J call TRBJ1-6, with D hard to call. CDR1 and CDR2 from the germline V gene are SGHRS and YFSETQ. The length of the CDR3 is 15 residues. Trimming removed 3 bases from V and 8 bases from J, with 15 bases in between. CDR3 in amino acids: CASSWTLWEDSPLHF. In DNA form, the CDR3 reads TGCGCCAGCAGCTGGACCCTGTGGGAGGATTCACCCCTCCACTTT.

V is TRBV19 and J is TRBJ1-2, with D tentatively TRBD1 (5 bases). Trimming stripped 6 bases from V and 4 bases from J, with 12 bases between. Germline V gene lookup returns CDR1 LNHDA and CDR2 SQIVND (reference sequence). The CDR3 is made up of 13 amino acids. The CDR3 DNA sequence: TGTGCCAGTAGCGCGCAGGGTTTCTATGGCTACACCTTC. This translates into CASSAQGFYGYTF.

The genes are TRBV15 and TRBJ2-2, with D tentatively TRBD2 (6 bases). The CDR3 totals 17 residues. The V and J ends lost 0 bases and 4 bases respectively, with 15 bases between them. The germline CDR1 and CDR2 sequences are LNHNV and YYDKDF (reference sequence). CDR3 sequence (DNA): TGTGCCACCAGCAGAGATTGGGCGGGATCAAGCACCGGGGAGCTGTTTTTT. Translation: CATSRDWAGSSTGELFF. Looking up the rest from reference TRBV15 and TRBJ2-2 gives the full variable domain: DAMVIQNPRYQVTQFGKPVTLSCSQTLNHNVMYWYQQKSSQAPKLLFHYYDKDFNNEADTPDNFQSRRPNTSFCFLDIRSPGLGDTAMYLCATSRDWAGSSTGELFFGEGSRLTVL.

The chain combines TRBV5-4 with TRBJ1-3, with a tentative D call TRBD1 (5 bases). V lost 5 bases and J 2 bases, leaving 11 bases between the germline ends. Germline CDR1 and CDR2: SGHNT and YYREEE (reference sequence). CDR3 length: 14 amino acids. The CDR3 DNA follows: TGTGCCAGCAGAAGGACGGGGGCTGGAAACACCATATATTTT. This gives the protein CASRRTGAGNTIYF.

The rearrangement uses TRBV11-2 and TRBJ1-3, with D uncertain. Germline CDR1 reads SGHAT; CDR2 reads FQNNGV. The CDR3 totals 15 residues. With 6 bases removed from V and 0 bases from J, the gap between germline ends came to 12 bases. The CDR3 coding sequence is TGTGCCAGCAGTCCGCGCGGTAACTCTGGAAACACCATATATTTT. Translating it yields CASSPRGNSGNTIYF.